The next 12 T cell receptor beta chains were all read from a single sample in a study of breast tumors, draining lymph nodes, adjacent tissues. Breast cancer patients provided tissue from their axillary draining lymph nodes. TCRdb re-called the multiplex PCR reads through MiXCR, storing one row per CDR3 protein. The top ten hold approximately 4% of the sample, which has some 250,000 distinct CDR3 sequences, around 34% seen once. The sequenced sample consisted of axillary lymph node tissue. Receptors were obtained from a female donor with breast cancer. Some clones in this sample may be carry-over from other donors' samples.

There are many counts of this clonotype. The chain couples TRBV29-1 to TRBJ2-1, with 7 bases that match TRBD2. The CDR3 is 11 amino acids. Germline V CDR1 and CDR2: SQVTM, ANQGSEA. V lost 8 bases to trimming and J lost 8 bases; unmatched junction nucleotides: 6. This chain's CDR3 is CSTTSNYEQFF. CDR3 DNA: TGCAGCACGACTAGCAATTATGAGCAGTTCTTC.

The table lists this clonotype with many counts. This chain links TRBV6-6 with TRBJ2-7, with D possibly TRBD2 on 7 matching bases. The CDR3 spans 13 residues. Trimming took 7 bases from V and 5 from J, leaving 15 bases between them. Germline V gives CDR1 MNHNY, CDR2 SVGAGI (reference sequence). CDR3 DNA: TGTGCCAGCAAGGAGGCGGGGGCGGACGAGCAGTACTTC. It is translated as CASKEAGADEQYF.

About this clonotype: A much larger clone sits a single nucleotide away, making a read error possible. The chain couples TRBV20-1 to TRBJ1-6, with unresolved D. This CDR3 is 16 amino acids long. CDR1 is DFQATT, CDR2 SNEGSKA, per germline (reference sequence). The CDR3 spells CSAEDVQSSSNSPLHF. DNA for the CDR3: TGCAGTGCTGAAGACGTACAGAGCTCCTCTAATTCACCCCTCCACTTT.

This clonotype came up many times. This chain connects TRBV7-2 to TRBJ1-5, with 9 bases fitting TRBD1. The CDR3 totals 15 residues. Germline loops: CDR1 SGHTA, CDR2 FQGNSA. Unmatched junction bases numbered 8, after V lost 5 bases and J lost 6 bases. In DNA, the CDR3 is TGTGCCAGCAGCAGCGGGACAGGGAATATTCAGCCCCAGCATTTT. It yields the protein CASSSGTGNIQPQHF.

This clonotype was observed many times. This chain links TRBV12-5 with TRBJ2-7; D is unclear. Germline values: CDR1 LGHNT, CDR2 FRNRAP. V lost 2 bases and J lost 3, with 2 bases in between. The CDR3 totals 11 residues. The CDR3 sequence is CASGLNYEQYF. The CDR3 DNA reads as TGTGCTAGTGGTTTGAACTACGAGCAGTACTTC.

This clonotype was seen a handful of times. This chain links TRBV3-1 with TRBJ2-1, with 10 nucleotides matching TRBD2. V lost 7 bases to trimming and J lost 5 bases; unmatched junction nucleotides: 5. The CDR3 loop spans 14 amino acids. CDR1 and CDR2 from the germline V gene are LGHDT and YNNKEL (reference sequence). CDR3 sequence (DNA): TGTGCCAGCACTTTCCTAGCGGGAGACAATGAGCAGTTCTTC. This codes for CASTFLAGDNEQFF.

At least ten counts were recorded for this clonotype. This rearrangement joins TRBV14 to TRBJ1-5; 7 bases match TRBD1. The V gene's germline CDR1 is SGHDN and CDR2 FVKESK. V was pared by 3 bases and J by 2 bases, with 16 bases of the junction left unmatched. The CDR3 is 19 residues long. CDR3 sequence reads: CASSQNRQGGFEGNQPQHF. Here the CDR3 DNA reads TGTGCCAGCAGCCAGAACCGACAGGGAGGTTTTGAAGGCAATCAGCCCCAGCATTTT.

Ten or more counts support this clonotype. The chain combines TRBV19 with TRBJ2-3, with 11 bases identical to TRBD2. The V segment lost 3 bases and the J segment 3 bases; nucleotides outside the gene matches: 5. The CDR3 covers 16 residues. In germline, CDR1 is LNHDA, CDR2 SQIVND (reference sequence). This CDR3 is CASSIFGTSGTDTQYF. The CDR3, as DNA: TGTGCCAGTAGTATTTTCGGGACTAGCGGTACAGATACGCAGTATTTT. Full variable domain (remainder filled in from reference TRBV19 and TRBJ2-3): DGGITQSPKYLFRKEGQNVTLSCEQNLNHDAMYWYRQDPGQGLRLIYYSQIVNDFQKGDIAEGYSVSREKKESFPLTVTSAQKNPTAFYLCASSIFGTSGTDTQYFGPGTRLTVL.

This clonotype was seen only a few times. The V and J genes are TRBV7-8 and TRBJ2-5; D is tentatively TRBD1 or TRBD2 (9 bases each). CDR1 is SGHVS and CDR2 is FQNEAQ in the germline V gene. The CDR3 is 16 amino acids. Trimming stripped 5 bases from V and 5 bases from J, with 21 bases between. The CDR3: CASSGLAGQGGETQYF. The CDR3 DNA reads as TGTGCCAGCAGCGGCCTAGCGGGACAGGGCGGGGAGACCCAGTACTTC.

Written as DNA, the CDR3 is TGTGCCAGCACCACTAGCGGGACAGATACGCAGTATTTT. Translation: CASTTSGTDTQYF. V gene TRBV7-9 combines with J gene TRBJ2-3; 9 bases are shared with TRBD2. V lost 7 bases to trimming and J lost 3 bases; unmatched junction nucleotides: 2. The CDR3 has 13 amino acids. Germline V gene sequence: CDR1 SEHNR, CDR2 FQNEAQ (reference sequence).

Here the CDR3 reads CASSVGEKTQHF. For the CDR3, the DNA is TGTGCCAGCAGTGTAGGCGAAAAGACCCAGCATTTT. The chain links TRBV2 to TRBJ1-5, with D hard to call. The CDR3 is 12 amino acids. Between the trimmed V and J ends, which lost 4 bases and 11 bases, there was a span of 12 bases. CDR1 and CDR2 from the germline V gene are SNHLY and FYNNEI.

The table lists this clonotype with many counts. This sequence joins TRBV9 and TRBJ2-3; D is ambiguous. Trimming stripped 0 bases from V and 3 bases from J, with 11 bases between. In germline, CDR1 is SGDLS, CDR2 YYNGEE. This CDR3 region has 15 residues. The CDR3: CASSVVEGRTDTQYF. CDR3 DNA: TGTGCCAGCAGCGTAGTAGAAGGGCGAACAGATACGCAGTATTTT.